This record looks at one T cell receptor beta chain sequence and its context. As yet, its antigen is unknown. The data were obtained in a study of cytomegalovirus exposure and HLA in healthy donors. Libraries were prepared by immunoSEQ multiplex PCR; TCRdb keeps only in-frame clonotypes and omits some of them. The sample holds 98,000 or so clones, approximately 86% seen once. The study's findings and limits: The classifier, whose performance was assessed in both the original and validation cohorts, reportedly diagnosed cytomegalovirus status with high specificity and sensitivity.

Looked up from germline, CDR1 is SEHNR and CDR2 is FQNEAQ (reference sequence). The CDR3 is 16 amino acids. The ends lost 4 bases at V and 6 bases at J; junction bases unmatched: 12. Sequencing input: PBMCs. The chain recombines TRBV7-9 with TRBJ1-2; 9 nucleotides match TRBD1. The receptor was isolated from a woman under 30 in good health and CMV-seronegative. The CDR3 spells CASSSSGTGKGDGYTF. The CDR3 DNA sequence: TGTGCCAGCAGCTCCTCCGGGACAGGGAAAGGCGATGGCTACACCTTC.